The clone carrying this TCR delta chain is hyperexpanded (1% or more). Other DNA sequences within the sample encode an identical CDR3. The sample comes from a study of gamma-delta chains in newborns, infants, children. Study summary: Microbial exposure reportedly drives polyclonal innate γδ T cell expansion after birth.

Looked up from germline, CDR1 is TSWWSYY and CDR2 is QGS. V dropped 0 bases and J dropped 4; count of bases not matched to a gene: 18. This CDR3 has 20 residues. TCRdb reanalysed the reads via CATT. Of some 4,800 delta-chain clones in the sample, roughly 40% were seen once. The chain joins TRDV1 to TRDJ1; 9 bases agree with TRDD2. The sequenced material came from blood. The TCR comes from a child who received the measles vaccine. CDR3 region: CALGELSLPTGDCFCDKLIF. CDR3 sequence (DNA): TGTGCTCTTGGGGAACTCAGCCTTCCTACGGGGGATTGCTTCTGCGATAAACTCATCTTT.